A selection of T cell receptor beta chains follows, all from one sample in a study of CD8+ T cells in alopecia areata. Some clones are missing from TCRdb's copy, which holds only in-frame ones; the method was immunoSEQ multiplex PCR. This table has 75,000 to 100,000 clones, about two thirds appearing once. This sample comprised CD8+ T cells sorted from blood, obtained at week 44, from a patient treated with tofacitinib. The receptor set was obtained from a human donor with alopecia areata. Both conserved end residues are part of each CDR3. A D gene is named only where the DNA matches it firmly. Only part of the rows carry a size: once, few, many, or a class if the clone is expanded.

14,TRBV7-9,TRBJ2-2,NA,NA,TGTGCCAGCAGCTTAGAACAGAACACCGGGGAGCTGTTTTTT,CASSLEQNTGELFF
15,TRBV27,TRBJ1-1,NA,NA,TGTGCCAGCAGTTTAGCTTGGGACGGAAACACTGAAGCTTTCTTT,CASSLAWDGNTEAFF
16,TRBV6-6,TRBJ2-3,TRBD2,NA,TGTGCCAGCAGTTACACTAGCGGGCCACCTCCAGATACGCAGTATTTT,CASSYTSGPPPDTQYF
13,TRBV6-6,TRBJ1-6,NA,NA,TGTGCCACCTACGGACAGTATAATTCACCCCTCCACTTT,CATYGQYNSPLHF
14,TRBV9,TRBJ2-5,TRBD1,NA,TGTGCCAGCAGCGTTACAGGGGGTCGGGAGACCCAGTACTTC,CASSVTGGRETQYF
15,TRBV7-3,TRBJ2-2,NA,NA,TGTGCCAGCAGCTCCTTGACAGAGAACACCGGGGAGCTGTTTTTT,CASSSLTENTGELFF
13,TRBV7-3,TRBJ1-1,NA,NA,TGTGCCAGCAGCTTAGACCGGGGCACTGAAGCTTTCTTT,CASSLDRGTEAFF
15,TRBV13,TRBJ2-1,TRBD1,NA,TGTGCCAGCAGCTTCCCGGGACAGGGCTACAATGAGCAGTTCTTC,CASSFPGQGYNEQFF
13,TRBV9,TRBJ2-2,NA,NA,TGTGCCAGCAGCGTTGGGGGCTCCGGGGAGCTGTTTTTT,CASSVGGSGELFF
16,TRBV7-8,TRBJ2-5,NA,NA,TGTGCCAGCAGCTTAGCCCTGCGGTCTGGTTGGGAGACCCAGTACTTC,CASSLALRSGWETQYF
14,TRBV19,TRBJ2-1,NA,NA,TGTGCCAGTAGTATTTTGGACGCCTACAATGAGCAGTTCTTC,CASSILDAYNEQFF
17,TRBV4-3,TRBJ2-6,NA,NA,TGCGCCAGCAGCCAAGATATACTGACTTCTGGGGCCAACGTCCTGACTTTC,CASSQDILTSGANVLTF
15,TRBV7-3,TRBJ2-2,NA,NA,TGTGCCAGCAGCCCCCGGGAAGGGGGGGCCGGGGAGCTGTTTTTT,CASSPREGGAGELFF
11,TRBV5-1,TRBJ2-1,NA,NA,TGCGCCAGCAGTTCAGCTGCTGAGCAGTTCTTC,CASSSAAEQFF
14,TRBV6-5,TRBJ2-1,NA,NA,TGTGCCAGCAGTTACTATGCTAGCGCCAATGAGCAGTTCTTC,CASSYYASANEQFF
12,TRBV7-8,TRBJ1-1,NA,NA,TGTGCCAGCAGCGACTGGGGGGCTGAAGCTTTCTTT,CASSDWGAEAFF
12,TRBV13,TRBJ2-5,NA,NA,TGTGCCAGCAGCCCCACTGGCGAGACCCAGTACTTC,CASSPTGETQYF
14,TRBV10-3,TRBJ1-2,NA,NA,TGTGCCATCAGTGATGGGACAACTAACTATGGCTACACCTTC,CAISDGTTNYGYTF
12,TRBV27,TRBJ1-5,NA,NA,TGTGCCAGCAGTTTCCCTAATCAGCCCCAGCATTTT,CASSFPNQPQHF
17,TRBV4-3,TRBJ2-7,NA,NA,TGCGCCAGCAGCCAAGATACAGGAGGACGGAACTCCTACGAGCAGTACTTC,CASSQDTGGRNSYEQYF
14,TRBV4-3,TRBJ2-1,NA,NA,TGCGCCAGCAGCCCGTATACGTCGGATACTGAGCAGTTCTTC,CASSPYTSDTEQFF
14,TRBV19,TRBJ2-1,NA,NA,TGTGCCAGTAGTATTGACAGGGAGGACAATGAGCAGTTCTTC,CASSIDREDNEQFF
15,TRBV14,TRBJ1-2,NA,NA,TGTGCCAGCAGCCAAGAGCCGGGACCTAACTATGGCTACACCTTC,CASSQEPGPNYGYTF
15,TRBV11-2,TRBJ2-3,TRBD2,NA,TGTGCCAGCAGCCCCGGGAGGGGGGGCACAGATACGCAGTATTTT,CASSPGRGGTDTQYF
12,TRBV30,TRBJ1-1,NA,NA,TGTGCCTGGAGGCTCGGAAACACTGAAGCTTTCTTT,CAWRLGNTEAFF
12,TRBV5-8,TRBJ2-7,TRBD1,NA,TGCGCCAGCAGAAAAGGGGGCCACGAGCAGTACTTC,CASRKGGHEQYF
16,TRBV5-1,TRBJ2-3,NA,NA,TGCGCCAGCAGCTTGGTAGGGGGGGAACTCACAGATACGCAGTATTTT,CASSLVGGELTDTQYF
16,TRBV27,TRBJ1-2,TRBD1,once,TGTGCCAGCAGTTTGACAGGGCAACAAGATTTCTATGGCTACACCTTC,CASSLTGQQDFYGYTF
16,TRBV5-6,TRBJ2-3,TRBD2,NA,TGTGCCAGCAGCTTGCTCCAAGCGGGGGGGGCAGATACGCAGTATTTT,CASSLLQAGGADTQYF
13,TRBV6-5,TRBJ1-1,NA,once,TGTGCCAGCAGTCTACATCTACGCACTGAAGCTTTCTTT,CASSLHLRTEAFF
15,TRBV27,TRBJ1-4,NA,NA,TGTGCCAGCAGTCCCACAGGGTCAACTAATGAAAAACTGTTTTTT,CASSPTGSTNEKLFF
15,TRBV5-6,TRBJ2-7,NA,NA,TGTGCCAGCAGCCAACGTGGACAGCGAGCCTACGAGCAGTACTTC,CASSQRGQRAYEQYF
15,TRBV19,TRBJ1-5,NA,NA,TGTGCCAGTAGTACTGCTTTGGAGGGCAATCAGCCCCAGCATTTT,CASSTALEGNQPQHF
13,TRBV30,TRBJ1-1,NA,few,TGTGCCTGGAATCCGGTGCGGAACACTGAAGCTTTCTTT,CAWNPVRNTEAFF
14,TRBV7-6,TRBJ2-1,NA,NA,TGTGCCAGCAGCTATGGGACGGGGTTCGATGAGCAGTTCTTC,CASSYGTGFDEQFF
15,TRBV29-1,TRBJ2-1,NA,NA,TGCAGCGTTGAAGAAACGACTTCTGCCTACAATGAGCAGTTCTTC,CSVEETTSAYNEQFF
17,TRBV6-4,TRBJ1-5,TRBD1,once,TGTGCCAGCAGCCCGACAGGGAGGCTGGGTAGCAATCAGCCCCAGCATTTT,CASSPTGRLGSNQPQHF
16,TRBV4-3,TRBJ2-7,TRBD1,few,TGCGCCAGCAGCCAAGATCTAGGGACAGGAAATTACGAGCAGTACTTC,CASSQDLGTGNYEQYF
13,TRBV9,TRBJ2-5,NA,NA,TGTGCCAGCAGCTCATACCCCCAAGAGACCCAGTACTTC,CASSSYPQETQYF
14,TRBV15,TRBJ2-6,NA,NA,TGTGCCACCAGCCAGGGATCTGGGGCCAACGTCCTGACTTTC,CATSQGSGANVLTF
13,TRBV7-2,TRBJ2-5,NA,few,TGTGCCAGCAGCTTATGGCGACAAGAGACCCAGTACTTC,CASSLWRQETQYF
14,TRBV2,TRBJ2-2,TRBD1,NA,TGTGCCAGCAGCGGACAGGGCATGGCCGGGGAGCTGTTTTTT,CASSGQGMAGELFF
14,TRBV10-3,TRBJ1-1,NA,NA,TGTGCCATCAGTGAGGGCGGATTGAACACTGAAGCTTTCTTT,CAISEGGLNTEAFF
14,TRBV7-8,TRBJ2-1,NA,NA,TGTGCCAGCAGCCACGGGGGCTTGGTCCATGAGCAGTTCTTC,CASSHGGLVHEQFF
16,TRBV7-6,TRBJ2-5,NA,NA,TGTGCCAGCAGCCAACCCAAGACCGGGGGACAAGAGACCCAGTACTTC,CASSQPKTGGQETQYF
15,TRBV6-4,TRBJ2-3,TRBD2,few,TGTGCCAGCAGTGAAAAAGCGGGGGGGCCAGATACGCAGTATTTT,CASSEKAGGPDTQYF
17,TRBV11-2,TRBJ1-5,NA,NA,TGTGCCAGCATCACCCAGCGGGGCCACTTGGGAAATCAGCCCCAGCATTTT,CASITQRGHLGNQPQHF
14,TRBV29-1,TRBJ1-2,NA,NA,TGCAGCGCAATGATCGGGGGGGCGGGCTATGGCTACACCTTC,CSAMIGGAGYGYTF
16,TRBV4-3,TRBJ2-1,NA,few,TGCGCCAGCAGCCAAGATCGGGGATCTCCCCACAATGAGCAGTTCTTC,CASSQDRGSPHNEQFF
13,TRBV30,TRBJ2-7,NA,NA,TGTGCCTGGAGTTCCTCCGTTGCCTACGAGCAGTACTTC,CAWSSSVAYEQYF
15,TRBV6-6,TRBJ1-3,NA,NA,TGTGCCAGCAGTTACGTGTCAGCGCCTGGAAACACCATATATTTT,CASSYVSAPGNTIYF
12,TRBV4-2,TRBJ1-4,NA,NA,TGTGCCAGCAGCCAGATTACAGGGAAACTGTTTTTT,CASSQITGKLFF
12,TRBV7-3,TRBJ2-2,NA,NA,TGTGCCAGCGGGACGATTACCGGGGAGCTGTTTTTT,CASGTITGELFF